The 29 T cell receptor beta chains below were found in one sample sequenced in a study of PD-1 blockade in mismatch repair-deficient tumors. Sequencing used immunoSEQ multiplex PCR; TCRdb keeps in-frame clones, though not all of them. The data show about 130,000 clones, around nine tenths seen once. The sequencing here drew on peripheral blood, taken 72 weeks after starting pembrolizumab. The receptor set was obtained from an adult with mismatch repair-deficient cancer.

Worth noting for this clone: The same CDR3 arises from other DNA sequences in this sample as well. This chain uses TRBV30 with TRBJ2-3; TRBD1 matches at 10 bases. Trimming took 3 bases from V and 1 from J; bases not matched to a gene: 4. CDR1 and CDR2 from the germline V gene are GTSNPN and SVGIG (reference sequence). The CDR3 length is 15 residues. CDR3 loop: CAWSRDRGGTDTQYF. DNA of the CDR3: TGTGCCTGGAGCCGGGACAGGGGAGGCACAGATACGCAGTATTTT. Combining the CDR3 with reference TRBV30 and TRBJ2-3 gives the whole variable domain SQTIHQWPATLVQPVGSPLSLECTVEGTSNPNLYWYRQAAGRGLQLLFYSVGIGQISSEVPQNLSASRPQDRQFILSSKKLLLSDSGFYLCAWSRDRGGTDTQYFGPGTRLTVL.

This clone appeared a few times. The V gene is TRBV29-1, the J gene TRBJ2-2; possibly TRBD1 for D (6 bases). CDR3 size: 12 residues. CDR1 is SQVTM and CDR2 is ANQGSEA in the germline V gene. The germline V and J ends were trimmed by 7 bases and 5 bases, with 11 bases remaining between them. This CDR3 reads CSAPGETGELFF. The CDR3, as DNA: TGCAGCGCCCCAGGGGAGACCGGGGAGCTGTTTTTT.

The V and J genes are TRBV23-1 and TRBJ1-2; D remains unclear. TRBV23-1 is recorded as an ORF, its role being uncertain. This CDR3 comprises 16 residues. V lost 2 bases and J 5 bases, leaving 18 bases between the germline ends. The CDR3 DNA is TGCGCCAGCAGTCAAAAGTGCAACCGTAGGAGATATGGCTACACCTTC. This encodes CASSQKCNRRRYGYTF.

This chain's CDR3 is CASSLASGDYNEQFF. In nucleotides, the CDR3 is TGTGCCAGCAGTTTAGCCAGCGGGGATTACAATGAGCAGTTCTTC. The chain couples TRBV27 to TRBJ2-1; 7 bases agree with TRBD2. Germline lookup yields CDR1 MNHEY and CDR2 SMNVEV (reference sequence). After removal of 2 bases from V and 4 bases from J, the junction contained 5 bases not matched to a gene. The length of the CDR3 is 15 residues.

The rearrangement links TRBV4-2 to TRBJ1-4, with no clear D. Germline CDR1 reads LGHNA; CDR2 reads YNFKEQ. V gave up 0 bases and J gave up 13 bases, with 18 bases separating them. The CDR3 is 15 amino acids. The CDR3 protein is CASSQDLGGPLGLFF. As DNA, the CDR3 is TGTGCCAGCAGCCAAGATCTGGGCGGACCTTTGGGACTGTTTTTT.

V is TRBV5-6 and J is TRBJ1-4; TRBD1 might be the D (6 bases). Trimming cost V 4 bases and J 2 bases, with 15 bases left between them. Germline V gene lookup returns CDR1 SGHDT and CDR2 YYEEEE. The CDR3 sequence is 16 residues long. The CDR3 DNA reads as TGTGCCAGCAGCCAGACTACAGGGACCACTAATGAAAAACTGTTTTTT. Its protein is CASSQTTGTTNEKLFF.

The genes are TRBV7-6 and TRBJ2-2; D is undetermined. CDR3 length: 12 amino acids. CDR1 is SGHVS and CDR2 is FNYEAQ in the germline V gene. The V gene lost 5 bases and the J gene lost 6 bases, with 7 bases spanning the gap. CDR3 protein: CASSQRAGELFF. The CDR3 coding sequence is TGTGCCAGCAGCCAACGTGCCGGGGAGCTGTTTTTT. Full variable domain (rest looked up from reference TRBV7-6 and TRBJ2-2): GAGVSQSPRYKVTKRGQDVALRCDPISGHVSLYWYRQALGQGPEFLTYFNYEAQQDKSGLPNDRFSAERPEGSISTLTIQRTEQRDSAMYRCASSQRAGELFFGEGSRLTVL.

CDR3 region: CASSSGSTDTQYF. In nucleotides, the CDR3 is TGCGCCAGCAGCTCCGGTAGCACAGATACGCAGTATTTT. V gene TRBV5-1 combines with J gene TRBJ2-3; D is undetermined. The CDR3 length is 13 residues. V gave up 3 bases and J gave up 0 bases, with 5 bases separating them. Looked up from germline, CDR1 is SGHRS and CDR2 is YFSETQ.

The chain joins TRBV7-9 to TRBJ2-1; 9 nucleotides agree with TRBD2. Trimming removed 5 bases from V and 8 bases from J; junction bases left unmatched: 10. This CDR3 is 15 amino acids long. The germline V gene has CDR1 SEHNR and CDR2 FQNEAQ (reference sequence). In DNA form, the CDR3 reads TGTGCCAGCAGCAAAAGGCGGGAGGGCGGCTATGAGCAGTTCTTC. This gives the protein CASSKRREGGYEQFF.

This clone has just one count. This rearrangement joins TRBV25-1 to TRBJ2-1; D is unresolved. V was clipped by 6 bases and J by 0 bases, with 9 bases between them. Germline V gene lookup returns CDR1 MGHDK and CDR2 SYGVNS. This CDR3 has 14 residues. CDR3 nucleotide sequence: TGTGCCAGCAGGGACCACAGCTCCTACAATGAGCAGTTCTTC. This translates into CASRDHSSYNEQFF.

The chain links TRBV7-9 to TRBJ1-4, with D perhaps matching TRBD1 (6 bases). V was trimmed by 5 bases and J by 8 bases, leaving 18 bases between them. Germline V gives CDR1 SEHNR, CDR2 FQNEAQ (reference sequence). The CDR3 has 15 residues. CDR3 loop: CASSPQGLREEKLFF. CDR3 nucleotides: TGTGCCAGCAGCCCCCAGGGGCTCCGCGAGGAAAAACTGTTTTTT.

This clone was seen a few times. Other nucleotide sequences in the sample specify the same CDR3. This sequence joins TRBV19 and TRBJ2-7, with 13 bases that match TRBD2. V lost 5 bases, J lost 4 bases, and 5 bases stayed unmatched. The germline gives CDR1 LNHDA, CDR2 SQIVND (reference sequence). The CDR3 consists of 15 residues. The CDR3 sequence is CASSPRTSGSYEQYF. CDR3 DNA sequence: TGTGCCAGTAGTCCACGGACTAGCGGGAGTTACGAGCAGTACTTC.

The chain links TRBV30 to TRBJ2-1; D unresolved. There are 15 residues in the CDR3. V lost 5 bases and J 0 bases, leaving 14 bases between the germline ends. The germline V gene has CDR1 GTSNPN and CDR2 SVGIG (reference sequence). DNA of the CDR3: TGTGCCTGGGCCGGTGTAGAAAGCTCCTACAATGAGCAGTTCTTC. Its protein product is CAWAGVESSYNEQFF.

The gene calls are TRBV5-4 and TRBJ2-5; 9 positions match TRBD2. The germline V gene encodes CDR1 SGHNT and CDR2 YYREEE (reference sequence). The CDR3 is 17 residues long. V was clipped by 0 bases and J by 5 bases; unmatched bases: 11. CDR3 DNA sequence: TGTGCCAGCAGCTTGGCCTGGGGCGGGAGGGCCAAGGAGACCCAGTACTTC. This gives the protein CASSLAWGGRAKETQYF.

CDR3 sequence (DNA): TGTGCCAGCAGTAGGACAGGGGACTACAATGAGCAGTTCTTC. This gives the protein CASSRTGDYNEQFF. The rearrangement joins TRBV28 to TRBJ2-1, with 9 bases that match TRBD1. The junction had 2 bases not matched to a gene; V was cut back by 5 bases and J by 3 bases. This CDR3 is built from 14 residues. Germline values: CDR1 MDHEN, CDR2 SYDVKM.

V gene TRBV6-5 combines with J gene TRBJ2-7, with 7 bases fitting TRBD2. This CDR3 has 14 residues. Germline V gives CDR1 MNHEY, CDR2 SVGAGI. Trimming at V came to 2 bases and at J to 7 bases, leaving 8 bases not matched to a gene. The CDR3 protein is CASSYGTTAGEQYF. The CDR3 region has the DNA TGTGCCAGCAGTTACGGGACTACCGCGGGGGAGCAGTACTTC.

The chain joins TRBV30 to TRBJ2-2, with D uncertain. This CDR3 is built from 12 residues. The V gene lost 6 bases and the J gene lost 3 bases, with 8 bases spanning the gap. Germline CDR1 reads GTSNPN; CDR2 reads SVGIG (reference sequence). CDR3 sequence: CACVDDTGELFF. The CDR3 nucleotides read TGTGCCTGTGTTGATGACACCGGGGAGCTGTTTTTT.

The sample holds one count of this clone. The genes are TRBV11-2 and TRBJ1-2; D is unclear. The CDR3 is made up of 11 amino acids. V lost 3 bases, J lost 8 bases, and 7 bases lay in between. Germline V gene data show CDR1 as SGHAT and CDR2 as FQNNGV. The CDR3 sequence: CASSLGGGYTF. For the CDR3, the DNA is TGTGCCAGCAGCTTGGGTGGCGGCTACACCTTC.

CDR3 bases: TGTGCCAGTAGTAGAGAAACCGGGGAGCTGTTTTTT. Translated: CASSRETGELFF. The V and J genes are TRBV19 and TRBJ2-2, with D unresolved. Trimming removed 4 bases from V and 5 bases from J, with 5 bases in between. CDR1 is LNHDA, CDR2 SQIVND, per germline (reference sequence). The CDR3 sequence is 12 residues long.

V gene TRBV6-1 combines with J gene TRBJ2-1; 9 nucleotides line up with TRBD2. Germline values: CDR1 MNHNS, CDR2 SASEGT. V gave up 8 bases and J gave up 8 bases; unmatched junction bases: 13. This CDR3 contains 15 residues. In nucleotides, the CDR3 is TGTGCCAGCCTATCTAAGCGGGGGGCAACGGATGAGCAGTTCTTC. This codes for CASLSKRGATDEQFF.

The rearrangement links TRBV5-6 to TRBJ2-7; 8 positions agree with TRBD1. CDR1 is SGHDT and CDR2 is YYEEEE in the germline V gene. The CDR3 length is 16 residues. The J segment lost 5 bases and the V segment lost 3 bases, leaving 13 bases of the junction unmatched. The CDR3 here is CASSYDRGPVGDEQYF. DNA of the CDR3: TGTGCCAGCAGCTACGACAGGGGCCCGGTCGGGGACGAGCAGTACTTC.

The J gene is TRBJ2-3, the V gene TRBV6-5; 9 bases match TRBD1. V was clipped by 7 bases and J by 1 base; unmatched bases: 3. The CDR3 sequence is 14 residues long. Germline values: CDR1 MNHEY, CDR2 SVGAGI. The DNA for the CDR3 is TGTGCCAGCAAGCGGACAGGGGGCACAGATACGCAGTATTTT. Residues: CASKRTGGTDTQYF.

The rearrangement uses TRBV5-6 and TRBJ2-3; 11 nucleotides agree with TRBD2. CDR3 length: 15 amino acids. V was pared by 1 base and J by 6 bases, with 4 bases of the junction left unmatched. CDR1 is SGHDT and CDR2 is YYEEEE in the germline V gene. Written as DNA, the CDR3 is TGTGCCAGCAGCTTGTTTCCTAGCGGGAGGGATACGCAGTATTTT. Its protein product is CASSLFPSGRDTQYF.

The chain is built from TRBV4-1 and TRBJ1-1; tentatively, D is TRBD1 (6 bases). Per germline, CDR1 MGHRA and CDR2 YSYEKL. The length of the CDR3 is 15 residues. V dropped 4 bases and J dropped 4 bases, with 16 bases sitting between them. CDR3 DNA: TGCGCCAGCAGCCTAAGACAGGCCGGGGGCACTGAAGCTTTCTTT. Its protein product is CASSLRQAGGTEAFF.

The DNA of the CDR3 is TGTGCCAGCAGCTCTCGGACAGGAGAAAACTATGGCTACACCTTC. Translating gives CASSSRTGENYGYTF. The chain combines TRBV11-1 with TRBJ1-2, with 7 bases fitting TRBD1. The CDR3 is made up of 15 amino acids. The V segment lost 4 bases and the J segment 2 bases; nucleotides outside the gene matches: 7. From germline, CDR1 is SGHAT and CDR2 FQDESV (reference sequence).

This sequence joins TRBV30 and TRBJ2-3; no firm D call. V dropped 0 bases and J dropped 2 bases, with 9 bases sitting between them. CDR3 length: 14 amino acids. Germline lookup yields CDR1 GTSNPN and CDR2 SVGIG (reference sequence). The CDR3 nucleotides read TGTGCCTGGAGTGTAAGGTACCTCACAGATACGCAGTATTTT. This encodes CAWSVRYLTDTQYF.

The V gene is TRBV4-2, the J gene TRBJ2-1, with TRBD2 as a possible D gene (6 bases). CDR3 size: 14 residues. The V gene lost 5 bases and the J gene lost 9 bases, with 17 bases spanning the gap. Germline assignment: CDR1 LGHNA and CDR2 YNFKEQ. CDR3 in DNA: TGTGCCAGCAGCGAACCGGGACTTCGCGGTGAGCAGTTCTTC. This codes for CASSEPGLRGEQFF.

Concerning this clone: Other DNA sequences in this specimen translate into the identical CDR3. The chain links TRBV10-3 to TRBJ2-7; D is undetermined. V was shortened by 2 bases and J by 3 bases, with 5 bases between the two germline ends. This CDR3 spans 12 amino acids. Germline V gene sequence: CDR1 ENHRY, CDR2 SYGVKD. The CDR3 reads CAISEGNYEQYF. The CDR3 nucleotides are TGTGCCATCAGTGAGGGAAACTACGAGCAGTACTTC.

The chain employs TRBV5-4 and TRBJ2-5; 11 nucleotides align to TRBD1. This CDR3 spans 18 amino acids. Trimming cost V 0 bases and J 1 base; bases outside gene matches: 8. From germline, CDR1 is SGHNT and CDR2 YYREEE (reference sequence). DNA for the CDR3: TGTGCCAGCAGCTTGGTGGGGTGGACAGGGGGCTTCCAAGAGACCCAGTACTTC. Translating gives CASSLVGWTGGFQETQYF.